This is a list of T cell receptor beta chains from one sample in a study of shared clonotypes between healthy human individuals. Repertoires were generated with immunoSEQ multiplex PCR, while TCRdb's copy carries only in-frame clones and drops some. This table has 2 million to 2.5 million clones, over 85% appearing once. The sequenced sample was naive CD4+ T cells from PBMCs. These receptors were obtained from a man aged 18-30 years in good health. Some clones in this sample may be carry-over from other donors' samples. CDR3s leave out the opening cysteine and the closing phenylalanine or tryptophan.

>TRBJ1-1|TRBV5-1
ASSIGTGPTEAF
>TRBJ2-2|TRBV15
ATTRSGTYRIGELF
>TRBJ2-1|TRBV25-1
ASSPSPGLAYNEQF
>TRBJ2-3|TRBV28
ASSGSGIYTDTQY
>TRBJ2-1|TRBV6-1
ASSGGISYNEQF
>TRBJ2-1|TRBV5-4
ASRRGLATEQF
>TRBJ1-5|TRBV5-1
ASSSETSRNQPQH
>TRBJ2-1|TRBV5-1
ASSVGLNNEQF
>TRBJ2-3|TRBV7-2
ASSRTSGHTDTQY
>TRBJ2-6|TRBV9
ASSEGLHPGANVLT
>TRBJ2-1|TRBV7-9
ASSSDLTRAYNEQF
>TRBJ2-7|TRBV7-6
ASSSRDRGDEQY
>TRBJ2-7|TRBV28
ASSIPDRGYEQY
>TRBJ2-2|TRBV6-6
ASSYGAGVSGELF
>TRBJ2-7|TRBV5-1
ASRPQSSSYEQY
>TRBJ2-7|TRBV4-3
ASSQDWGLAGNEQY
>TRBJ2-7|TRBV27
ASSLFGLAGGPVEQY
>TRBJ2-1|TRBV4-1
ASSQASHLSQQF
>TRBJ2-1|TRBV7-2
ASSPYRGNNEQF
>TRBJ1-5|TRBV4-1
ASSQGWKQGANQPQH
>TRBJ1-1|TRBV28
ASSDRGQSTEAF
>TRBJ2-2|TRBV7-9
ASSPGVGANTGELF
>TRBJ2-1|TRBV5-1
ASSRYGQGNEQF
>TRBJ1-1|TRBV6-1
ASSENQNTEAF
>TRBJ2-1|TRBV6-5
ASSFNRGVNEQF
>TRBJ2-1|TRBV6-1
ASSGLAGDPYNEQF
>TRBJ1-1|TRBV5-4
ASSFQAVANTEAF
>TRBJ1-2|TRBV9
ASSPGTGNYGYT
>TRBJ1-5|TRBV19
ASSTRQGSSQPQH